These T cell receptor beta chains were read from a single sample in a study of beta chain features in type 1 diabetes. Repertoires were generated with immunoSEQ multiplex PCR, while TCRdb's copy carries only in-frame clones and drops some. The sample shows 250,000 to 300,000 clones, around 15% of them seen only once. The sequenced material came from naive CD4+ T cells from blood. These receptors were collected from a man aged 30 to 39 with type 1 diabetes. Each CDR3 is given with its conserved first and last residue. The D gene is left open where the match is weak. Size values are once, few and many counts, or a class for expanded clones, and some rows have none.

V gene,D gene,CDR3 length,clone size,J gene,CDR3 DNA,CDR3 protein
TRBV30,-,13,-,TRBJ2-5,TGTGCCTGGAGCGAGACAGTCCAAGAGACCCAGTACTTC,CAWSETVQETQYF
TRBV13,TRBD2,16,-,TRBJ2-7,TGTGCCAGCAGCTTAGGGCCAGCGGGAGTATCCTACGAGCAGTACTTC,CASSLGPAGVSYEQYF
TRBV5-5,-,15,few,TRBJ2-1,TGTGCCAGCAGCTTTGTCCCTAACAGGGAAGGTGAGCAGTTCTTC,CASSFVPNREGEQFF
TRBV18,-,13,few,TRBJ2-1,TGTGCCAGCTCACCAGTAAACAACAATGAGCAGTTCTTC,CASSPVNNNEQFF
TRBV30,-,12,-,TRBJ2-2,TGTGCCTGGAGTAAAGCCACCGGGGAGCTGTTTTTT,CAWSKATGELFF
TRBV7-2,-,14,-,TRBJ2-1,TGTGCCAGCAGCTTAGCGCTAGCCCTCGATGAGCAGTTCTTC,CASSLALALDEQFF
TRBV7-2,TRBD1,14,few,TRBJ1-4,TGTGCCAGCAGCTCCCGACAGGGTAGTGAAAAACTGTTTTTT,CASSSRQGSEKLFF
TRBV4-1,-,11,few,TRBJ2-3,TGCGCCAGCAGCCTTGAGGATACGCAGTATTTT,CASSLEDTQYF
TRBV19,TRBD2,14,few,TRBJ2-5,TGTGCCAGCTCCACCAGCGGGATAGTAGAGACCCAGTACTTC,CASSTSGIVETQYF
TRBV9,-,15,few,TRBJ2-7,TGTGCCAGCAGCGAAAGGGGGACACTCTCCTACGAGCAGTACTTC,CASSERGTLSYEQYF
TRBV11-3,TRBD2,17,few,TRBJ2-2,TGTGCCAGCAGCACCCAAGAACCGCGGGGGGCCACCGGGGAGCTGTTTTTT,CASSTQEPRGATGELFF
TRBV6-5,-,12,-,TRBJ2-7,TGTGCCAGCAGTTACGAGGGCAACGAGCAGTACTTC,CASSYEGNEQYF
TRBV28,TRBD1,13,-,TRBJ2-7,TGTGCCAGCGGGGGACAGATTACCTACGAGCAGTACTTC,CASGGQITYEQYF
TRBV6-6,-,14,-,TRBJ2-7,TGTGCCATTGAAGACAGACCTAGCTCCTACGAGCAGTACTTC,CAIEDRPSSYEQYF
TRBV28,-,15,-,TRBJ2-1,TGTGCCAGCAGCCCAGGCCCAGCGGTATACAATGAGCAGTTCTTC,CASSPGPAVYNEQFF
TRBV6-5,-,13,-,TRBJ2-1,TGTGCCACCTCCTCCCCAGGGCTAAATGAGCAGTTCTTC,CATSSPGLNEQFF
TRBV20-1,-,11,few,TRBJ2-1,TGCAGTGCCCCTACCAACAATGAGCAGTTCTTC,CSAPTNNEQFF
TRBV5-1,-,14,-,TRBJ2-7,TGCGCCAGCAGCTCGGCGGGGATGAACTACGAGCAGTACTTC,CASSSAGMNYEQYF
TRBV18,-,16,-,TRBJ1-1,TGTGCCAGCTCACCGAGACAGAAGCCCATGAACACTGAAGCTTTCTTT,CASSPRQKPMNTEAFF
TRBV29-1,TRBD2,12,-,TRBJ2-1,TGCAGCGTTGAAGATGGGGGGGATGAGCAGTTCTTC,CSVEDGGDEQFF
TRBV7-8,TRBD1,14,-,TRBJ1-2,TGTGCCAGCAGCTATCGGGACAGCTACTATGGCTACACCTTC,CASSYRDSYYGYTF
TRBV19,-,13,few,TRBJ2-7,TGTGCCAGTAGTCTGGCAGGGACCTACGAGCAGTACTTC,CASSLAGTYEQYF
TRBV28,-,17,few,TRBJ2-6,TGTGCCAGCAGTTTAACTAACTGGATCTCTGGGGCCAACGTCCTGACTTTC,CASSLTNWISGANVLTF
TRBV18,-,14,few,TRBJ2-1,TGTGCCAGCTTATCCGCGGACAGAAACAATGAGCAGTTCTTC,CASLSADRNNEQFF
TRBV28,TRBD1,12,-,TRBJ2-7,TGTGCCAGCCACCCGGGACAGGGGCGTCAGTACTTC,CASHPGQGRQYF
TRBV10-3,-,14,-,TRBJ2-5,TGTGCCATCAGCGACGGAGGGGTTAAAGAGACCCAGTACTTC,CAISDGGVKETQYF
TRBV27,TRBD2,15,few,TRBJ2-7,TGTGCCAGCAGACCGGAGCGGGAGATGGTCTACGAGCAGTACTTC,CASRPEREMVYEQYF
TRBV5-1,-,14,-,TRBJ2-7,TGCGCCAGCAGCTTGGTACTAGCTGGCTACGAGCAGTACTTC,CASSLVLAGYEQYF
TRBV7-9,-,12,-,TRBJ1-2,TGTGCCAGCTCAACTATAGCGCCATCCCTCACCTTC,CASSTIAPSLTF
TRBV11-2,TRBD2,15,few,TRBJ2-3,TGTGCCAGCAGCTTACGGGGAGGGAGCACAGATACGCAGTATTTT,CASSLRGGSTDTQYF
TRBV30,TRBD2,17,few,TRBJ2-5,TGTGCCTGGAGTGCAGGCGGCGCGGGAGGGGTCCAAGAGACCCAGTACTTC,CAWSAGGAGGVQETQYF
TRBV29-1,TRBD1,16,few,TRBJ1-1,TGCAGCGTCCAGGGGGCCCGGGGGGCTGTGAACACTGAAGCTTTCTTT,CSVQGARGAVNTEAFF
TRBV18,TRBD2,15,-,TRBJ2-7,TGTGCCAGCTCATTGACTAGCGGGACCGTCTACGAGCAGTACTTC,CASSLTSGTVYEQYF
TRBV7-3,TRBD2,14,-,TRBJ2-1,TGTGCCAGCAGCTTAAAAGGACTAGCTCGTGAGCAGTTCTTC,CASSLKGLAREQFF
TRBV5-6,-,14,-,TRBJ2-2,TGTGCGACAGGAGAAAGATCCAAATCCGGGGAGCTGTTTTTT,CATGERSKSGELFF
TRBV28,TRBD1,11,-,TRBJ2-4,TGTGCCAGCAGCACTAACAGGGGACGGGACTTC,CASSTNRGRDF
TRBV7-9,TRBD1,14,-,TRBJ2-5,TGTGCCAGCAGCCCCTCAGGGGGCGGGGAGACCCAGTACTTC,CASSPSGGGETQYF
TRBV28,-,12,-,TRBJ2-7,TGTGCCAGCAGTAGAGGAAGGGGCGAGCAGTACTTC,CASSRGRGEQYF
TRBV13,-,16,few,TRBJ2-2,TGTGCCAGCAGCTTACAGGTCGGATCGAACACCGGGGAGCTGTTTTTT,CASSLQVGSNTGELFF
TRBV18,TRBD1,16,-,TRBJ1-5,TGTGCCAGCTCACCACCGGGACAGAGTAGCAATCAGCCCCAGCATTTT,CASSPPGQSSNQPQHF
TRBV5-1,TRBD2,16,-,TRBJ2-7,TGCGCCAGCAGCCCTCCTTTGGTAGCGGGACCCTACGAGCAGTACTTC,CASSPPLVAGPYEQYF
TRBV4-3,TRBD2,16,-,TRBJ2-5,TGCGCCAGCAGCCTGAGACTAGCGGGAGAGGGAGAGACCCAGTACTTC,CASSLRLAGEGETQYF
TRBV13,TRBD2,15,few,TRBJ2-7,TGTGCCAGCAGCTCTGGGGCTAGCGGGAGTTACGAGCAGTACTTC,CASSSGASGSYEQYF
TRBV11-2,-,13,-,TRBJ2-1,TGTGCCAGCAGCTTAAGCCTCGGGAATGAGCAGTTCTTC,CASSLSLGNEQFF
TRBV7-3,TRBD2,15,few,TRBJ2-1,TGTGCCAGCAGCTTAGGACTAGCGGGAGGGGGAGAGCAGTTCTTC,CASSLGLAGGGEQFF
TRBV9,-,17,-,TRBJ2-6,TGTGCCAGCAGCCCATTCGCAACAGGGTCTGGGGCCAACGTCCTGACTTTC,CASSPFATGSGANVLTF
TRBV28,-,14,few,TRBJ2-7,TGTGCCAGCGCCCATGGGGGGAGCTCCTACGAGCAGTACTTC,CASAHGGSSYEQYF
TRBV5-6,TRBD2,13,-,TRBJ2-5,TGTGCCAGCAGAGGACTAGTGCAAGAGACCCAGTACTTC,CASRGLVQETQYF
TRBV28,TRBD1,14,-,TRBJ1-1,TGTGCCAGCAGTTCGGGACAGGGCTTTTCGGAAGCTTTCTTT,CASSSGQGFSEAFF
TRBV5-1,-,16,-,TRBJ2-6,TGCGCCAGCAGCTTGGGGCAGTTATCTGGGGCCAACGTCCTGACTTTC,CASSLGQLSGANVLTF
TRBV12-5,TRBD2,15,few,TRBJ2-5,TGTGCTAGTGGTTTGGGACTAGCGGGAGCGGAGACCCAGTACTTC,CASGLGLAGAETQYF
TRBV5-1,TRBD1,15,few,TRBJ1-5,TGCGCCAGCAGCTTGGGGGGACAGTTGGATCAGCCCCAGCATTTT,CASSLGGQLDQPQHF
TRBV5-1,-,15,-,TRBJ2-1,TGCGCCAGCAGCTTTGAAGGGAGCTTTTACAATGAGCAGTTCTTC,CASSFEGSFYNEQFF
TRBV7-2,TRBD2,13,-,TRBJ2-1,TGTGCCAGCAGCTTAGAACTAGCGGGAGGGCAGTTCTTC,CASSLELAGGQFF
TRBV5-1,TRBD1,14,few,TRBJ2-5,TGCGCCAGCAGCGCCGAGACAGGGCAAGAGACCCAGTACTTC,CASSAETGQETQYF
TRBV5-6,-,14,few,TRBJ1-5,TGTGCCAGCAGCTTCTACAATCAGGGGCAGCCCCAGCATTTT,CASSFYNQGQPQHF
TRBV18,-,13,-,TRBJ1-4,TGTGCCAGCTCAAGAGCAACTAATGAAAAACTGTTTTTT,CASSRATNEKLFF
TRBV7-2,-,13,once,TRBJ1-2,TGTGCCAGCAGCCCAAGGTCCGGGTATGGCTACACCTTC,CASSPRSGYGYTF
TRBV5-6,TRBD2,17,few,TRBJ2-1,TGTGCCAGCAGCTTGCTTCGCGGGAGCAGGGCCTACAATGAGCAGTTCTTC,CASSLLRGSRAYNEQFF
TRBV5-1,-,13,-,TRBJ1-1,TGCGCCAGCAGCCGTTCAGGGAACACTGAAGCTTTCTTT,CASSRSGNTEAFF